This entry is about one T cell receptor (beta chain). The target antigen is unknown. Other nucleotide sequences from this sample produce the same CDR3. CDR3 length: 13 amino acids. Germline CDR1 GTSNPN, CDR2 SVGIG (reference sequence). Trimming removed 3 bases at V and 4 bases at J, with 11 bases between. The sample originates from a study of cytomegalovirus exposure and HLA in healthy donors. At the level of the study: Unique TCRs numbering roughly 85 million, obtained from HLA-typed donors, made up an early data release. Points from the study as a whole: 16,951 TCR beta sequences were associated with HLA alleles at 0.05 false discovery rate in a later analysis.

It was with 60 Vbeta and 13 Jbeta primers that the PCR ran. Profiled with immunoSEQ multiplex PCR; TCRdb holds only in-frame clones, not every one. The sample lists fewer than 250,000 clones, 81% occurring once. The chain combines TRBV30 with TRBJ2-3; D might be TRBD2 (5 bases). Sequencing used PBMCs. This clonotype originated in a man aged 40-55 years in good health and CMV-seropositive. The CDR3 nucleotides read TGTGCCTGGAGAAGCCCCGGGGCAGATACGCAGTATTTT. Its protein product is CAWRSPGADTQYF.